This T cell receptor (beta chain) was captured by sequencing in a study of regulatory T cells in long-lasting Graves disease. Turning to the study itself: Less than 3 months of antithyroid drugs had been taken by newly diagnosed Graves' patients.

The sample's time point: newly diagnosed GD, antithyroid drugs for less than 3 months. TCR sequences were obtained from RNA taken from PBMCs. This clonotype was counted many times. In building TCR beta libraries, iRepertoire HTBI primers were used together with Arm-PCR of CDR3 regions. One entry per CDR3 protein, called by TCRdb with MiXCR from the multiplex PCR reads. The sample has roughly 500,000 distinct CDR3 sequences, approximately 12% seen once; the top ten hold 8.9%. This same sample was also taken into another study, of T cells in Graves' hyperthyroidism and ophthalmopathy. That investigation notes: By a 13 V-J model, ophthalmopathy was set apart from stable hyperthyroidism.

The sequence derives from a woman younger than 45 with Graves disease. Specimen: peripheral blood mononuclear cells (PBMCs), collected at new diagnosis, from a patient treated with antithyroid drugs.

The CDR3 loop reads CASSQAEGQGTYNEQFF. The CDR3 nucleotides read TGTGCCAGCAGCCAGGCTGAGGGACAGGGTACCTACAATGAGCAGTTCTTC. The chain is built from TRBV11-3 and TRBJ2-1, with 9 bases lining up with TRBD1. Looked up from germline, CDR1 is SGHNT and CDR2 is YENEEA. This CDR3 has 17 amino acids. With V trimmed by 5 bases and J by 2 bases, 10 bases remained unmatched.